This TCR beta chain derives from a study of T-cell reconstitution after alpha-beta-depleted transplantation in children. Study-level results: At day 60, the high TCRbeta diversity found in some patients originated from recipient T cells and thymic progenitors that had survived. After one year, T-cell counts and TCRbeta diversity mostly came from new T cells.

Preparing the TCRbeta library involved the use of unique molecular identifiers. TCRdb ran MiXCR on the PCR reads and lists one entry per CDR3 protein. The table lists 200,000 to 300,000 distinct CDR3 sequences, under 30% of them singletons, with over 2.5% in the top ten. Germline V gene data show CDR1 as SGHTA and CDR2 as FQGNSA. J was trimmed by 7 bases and V by 5 bases; bases with no gene match: 12. The CDR3 is 15 residues long. This clonotype was observed many times. What it binds is unknown. J is TRBJ2-3 and V is TRBV7-2; 7 positions match TRBD1. The sample here was PBMCs, taken before TCRalphabeta/CD19-depleted stem cell transplant. The receptor comes from a girl aged 2-10 years with Fanconi anemia, due to receive a stem cell transplant. In DNA, the CDR3 is TGTGCCAGCAGCCCAGCTAGCCAGGGGGACCATACGCAGTATTTT. Residues: CASSPASQGDHTQYF.